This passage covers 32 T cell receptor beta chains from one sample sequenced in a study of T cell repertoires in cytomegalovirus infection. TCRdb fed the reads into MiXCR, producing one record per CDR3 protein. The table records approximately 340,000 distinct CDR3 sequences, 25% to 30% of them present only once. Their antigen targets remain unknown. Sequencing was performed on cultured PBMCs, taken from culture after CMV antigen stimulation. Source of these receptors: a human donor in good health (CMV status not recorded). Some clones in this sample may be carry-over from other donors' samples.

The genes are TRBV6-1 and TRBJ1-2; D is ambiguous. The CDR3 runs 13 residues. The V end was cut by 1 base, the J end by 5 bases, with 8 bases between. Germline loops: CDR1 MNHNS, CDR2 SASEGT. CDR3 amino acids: CASSEVLDYGYTF. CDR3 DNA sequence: TGTGCCAGCAGTGAAGTACTGGATTATGGCTACACCTTC.

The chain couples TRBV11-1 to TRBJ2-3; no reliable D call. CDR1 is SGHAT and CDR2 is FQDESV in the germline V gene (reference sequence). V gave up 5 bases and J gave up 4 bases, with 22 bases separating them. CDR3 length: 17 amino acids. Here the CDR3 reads CASSPPGAGRSADTQYF. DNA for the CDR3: TGTGCCAGCAGCCCCCCTGGCGCCGGTCGCAGCGCAGATACGCAGTATTTT.

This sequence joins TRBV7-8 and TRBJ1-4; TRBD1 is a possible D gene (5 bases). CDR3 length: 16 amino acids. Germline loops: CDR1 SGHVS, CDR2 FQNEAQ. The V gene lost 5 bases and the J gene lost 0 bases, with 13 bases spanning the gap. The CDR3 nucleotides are TGTGCCAGCAGCCGTCGGGGGGTTGCAACTAATGAAAAACTGTTTTTT. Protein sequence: CASSRRGVATNEKLFF.

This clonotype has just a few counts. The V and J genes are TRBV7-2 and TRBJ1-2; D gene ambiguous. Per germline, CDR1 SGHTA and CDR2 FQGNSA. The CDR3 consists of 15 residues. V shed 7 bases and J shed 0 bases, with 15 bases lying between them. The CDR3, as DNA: TGTGCCAGCAACTTTCCGGGAGAAGCTAACTATGGCTACACCTTC. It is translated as CASNFPGEANYGYTF.

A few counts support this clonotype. The CDR3 reads CASSLTAEDEKLFF. CDR3 in DNA: TGTGCCAGCAGTCTGACAGCGGAGGATGAAAAACTGTTTTTT. The gene calls are TRBV12-3 or TRBV12-4 and TRBJ1-4; tentative D call: TRBD1 (5 bases). Trimming took off 5 bases at V and 6 bases at J, with 13 bases between the two ends. The CDR3 length is 14 residues.

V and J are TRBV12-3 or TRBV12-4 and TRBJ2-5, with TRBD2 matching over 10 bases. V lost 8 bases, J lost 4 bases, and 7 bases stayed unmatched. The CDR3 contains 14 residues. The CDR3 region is CASHPAGGPETQYF. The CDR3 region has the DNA TGTGCCAGCCATCCAGCGGGAGGGCCAGAGACCCAGTACTTC.

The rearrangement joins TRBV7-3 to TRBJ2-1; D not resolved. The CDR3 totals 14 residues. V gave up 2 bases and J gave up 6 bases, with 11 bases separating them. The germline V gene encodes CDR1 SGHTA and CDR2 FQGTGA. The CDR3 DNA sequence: TGTGCCAGCAGCTTAGGGCCTCACGCCAATGAGCAGTTCTTC. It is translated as CASSLGPHANEQFF.

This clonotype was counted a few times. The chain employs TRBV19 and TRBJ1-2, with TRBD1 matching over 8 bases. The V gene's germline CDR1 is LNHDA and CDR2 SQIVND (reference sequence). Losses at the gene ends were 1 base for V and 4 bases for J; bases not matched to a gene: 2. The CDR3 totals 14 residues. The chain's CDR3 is CASSIGTGPYGYTF. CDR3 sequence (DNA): TGTGCCAGTAGTATAGGGACAGGGCCCTATGGCTACACCTTC.

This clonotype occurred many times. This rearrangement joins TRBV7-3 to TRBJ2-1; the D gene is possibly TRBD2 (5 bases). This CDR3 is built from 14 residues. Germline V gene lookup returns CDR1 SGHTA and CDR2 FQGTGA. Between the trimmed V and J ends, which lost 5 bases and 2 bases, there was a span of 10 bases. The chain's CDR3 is CASSLSGTYNEQFF. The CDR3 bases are TGTGCCAGCAGCCTAAGCGGTACCTACAATGAGCAGTTCTTC.

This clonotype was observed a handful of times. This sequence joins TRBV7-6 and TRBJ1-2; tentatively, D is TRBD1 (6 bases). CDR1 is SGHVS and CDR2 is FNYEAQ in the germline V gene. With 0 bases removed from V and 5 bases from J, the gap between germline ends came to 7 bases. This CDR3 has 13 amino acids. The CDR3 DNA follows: TGTGCCAGCAGCTTAGCCGGACAGTATGGCTACACCTTC. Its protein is CASSLAGQYGYTF.

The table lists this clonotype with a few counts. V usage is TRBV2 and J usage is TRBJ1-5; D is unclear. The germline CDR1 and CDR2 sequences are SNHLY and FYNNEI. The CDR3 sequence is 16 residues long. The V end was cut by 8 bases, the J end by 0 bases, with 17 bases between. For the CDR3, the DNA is TGTGCCAGCCTACCTGACTTAGTATTTAGCAATCAGCCCCAGCATTTT. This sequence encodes CASLPDLVFSNQPQHF.

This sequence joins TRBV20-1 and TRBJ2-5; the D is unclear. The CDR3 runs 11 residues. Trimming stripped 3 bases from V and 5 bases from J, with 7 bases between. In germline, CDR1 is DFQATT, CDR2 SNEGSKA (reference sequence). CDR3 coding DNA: TGCAGTGCTAGGCACGCGGAGACCCAGTACTTC. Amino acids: CSARHAETQYF.

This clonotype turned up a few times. The CDR3 spells CASSLSGTGFLNTEAFF. The CDR3 DNA reads as TGCGCCAGCAGCTTATCCGGGACAGGGTTTTTGAACACTGAAGCTTTCTTT. This chain links TRBV5-1 with TRBJ1-1; TRBD1 aligns across 9 bases. Germline lookup yields CDR1 SGHRS and CDR2 YFSETQ. V lost 2 bases to trimming and J lost 0 bases; unmatched junction nucleotides: 8. This CDR3 comprises 17 residues.

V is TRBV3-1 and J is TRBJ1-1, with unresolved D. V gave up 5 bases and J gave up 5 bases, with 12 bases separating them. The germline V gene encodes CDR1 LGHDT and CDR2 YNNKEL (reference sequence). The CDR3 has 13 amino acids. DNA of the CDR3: TGTGCCAGCAGCAAATTTGGCGGTACTGAAGCTTTCTTT. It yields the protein CASSKFGGTEAFF.

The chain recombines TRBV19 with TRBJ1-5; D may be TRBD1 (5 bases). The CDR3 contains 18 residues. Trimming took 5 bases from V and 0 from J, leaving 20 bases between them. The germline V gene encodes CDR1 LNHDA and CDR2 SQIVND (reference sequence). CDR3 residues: CASSSYSGTRISNQPQHF. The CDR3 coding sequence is TGTGCCAGTAGTTCATACTCAGGGACCCGCATTAGCAATCAGCCCCAGCATTTT. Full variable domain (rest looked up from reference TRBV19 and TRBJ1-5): DGGITQSPKYLFRKEGQNVTLSCEQNLNHDAMYWYRQDPGQGLRLIYYSQIVNDFQKGDIAEGYSVSREKKESFPLTVTSAQKNPTAFYLCASSSYSGTRISNQPQHFGDGTRLSIL.

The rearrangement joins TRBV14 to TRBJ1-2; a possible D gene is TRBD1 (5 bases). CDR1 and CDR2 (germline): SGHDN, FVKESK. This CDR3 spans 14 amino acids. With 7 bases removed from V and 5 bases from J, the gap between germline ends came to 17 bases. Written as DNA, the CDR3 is TGTGCCAGCAAACGGAGCGGGACTCCTTATGGCTACACCTTC. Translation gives CASKRSGTPYGYTF.

CDR3 coding DNA: TGTGCCAGCAGTCCCCATGGTATCGGGAACACTGAAGCTTTCTTT. Its translation: CASSPHGIGNTEAFF. This chain links TRBV6-5 with TRBJ1-1; D is ambiguous. V lost 5 bases and J 1 base, leaving 14 bases between the germline ends. Germline CDR1 is MNHEY and CDR2 is SVGAGI. This CDR3 region has 15 residues.

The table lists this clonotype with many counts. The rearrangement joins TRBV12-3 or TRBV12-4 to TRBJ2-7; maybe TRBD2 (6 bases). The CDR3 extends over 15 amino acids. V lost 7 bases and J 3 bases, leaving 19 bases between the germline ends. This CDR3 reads CASTTRGRRGYEQYF. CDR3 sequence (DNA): TGTGCCAGCACCACTAGGGGAAGGAGGGGCTACGAGCAGTACTTC.

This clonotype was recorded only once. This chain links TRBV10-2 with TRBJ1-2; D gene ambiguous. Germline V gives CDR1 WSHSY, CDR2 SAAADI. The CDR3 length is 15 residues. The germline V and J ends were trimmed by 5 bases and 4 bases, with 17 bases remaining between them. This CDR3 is CASSPPTFPSYGYTF. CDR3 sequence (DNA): TGCGCCAGCAGTCCGCCCACATTTCCTTCCTATGGCTACACCTTC.

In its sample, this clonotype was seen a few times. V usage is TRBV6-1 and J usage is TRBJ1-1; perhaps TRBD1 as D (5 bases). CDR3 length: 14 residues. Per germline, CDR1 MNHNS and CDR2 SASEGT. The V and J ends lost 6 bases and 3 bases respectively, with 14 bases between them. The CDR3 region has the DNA TGTGCCAGCAGAAGGGGCGCCGAGGACACTGAAGCTTTCTTT. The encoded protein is CASRRGAEDTEAFF.

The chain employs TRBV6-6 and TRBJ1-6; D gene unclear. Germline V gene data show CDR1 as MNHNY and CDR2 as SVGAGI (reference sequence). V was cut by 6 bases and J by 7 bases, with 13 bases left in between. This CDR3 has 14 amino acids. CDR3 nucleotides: TGTGCCAGCAGCTTTACAGAAAAGAATTCACCCCTCCACTTT. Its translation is CASSFTEKNSPLHF.

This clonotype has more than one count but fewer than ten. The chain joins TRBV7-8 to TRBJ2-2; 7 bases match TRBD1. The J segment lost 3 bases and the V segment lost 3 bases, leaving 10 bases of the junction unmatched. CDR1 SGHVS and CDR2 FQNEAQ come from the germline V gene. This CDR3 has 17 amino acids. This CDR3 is CASSLPQGERDTGELFF. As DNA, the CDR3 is TGTGCCAGCAGCTTGCCCCAGGGGGAGAGGGACACCGGGGAGCTGTTTTTT.

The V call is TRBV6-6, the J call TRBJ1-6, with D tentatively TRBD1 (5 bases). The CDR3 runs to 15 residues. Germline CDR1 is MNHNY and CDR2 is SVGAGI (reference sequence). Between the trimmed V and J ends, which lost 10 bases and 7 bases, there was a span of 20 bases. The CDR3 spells CATLPRGDGNSPLHF. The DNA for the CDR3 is TGTGCCACCCTCCCACGAGGGGATGGGAATTCACCCCTCCACTTT.

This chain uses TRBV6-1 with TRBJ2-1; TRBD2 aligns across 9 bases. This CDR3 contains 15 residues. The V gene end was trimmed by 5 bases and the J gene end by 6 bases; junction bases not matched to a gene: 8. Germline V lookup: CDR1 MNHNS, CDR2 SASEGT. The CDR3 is CASSYVGGGANEQFF. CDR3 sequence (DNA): TGTGCCAGCAGTTACGTCGGCGGGGGGGCCAATGAGCAGTTCTTC.

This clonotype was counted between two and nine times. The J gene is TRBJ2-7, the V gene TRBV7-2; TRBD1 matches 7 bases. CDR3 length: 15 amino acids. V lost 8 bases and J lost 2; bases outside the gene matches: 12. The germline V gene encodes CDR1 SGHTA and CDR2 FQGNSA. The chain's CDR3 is CASRLSTGQAYEQYF. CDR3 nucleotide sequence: TGTGCCAGCCGTCTTAGTACAGGACAGGCCTACGAGCAGTACTTC. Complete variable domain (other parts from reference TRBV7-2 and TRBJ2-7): GAGVSQSPSNKVTEKGKDVELRCDPISGHTALYWYRQSLGQGLEFLIYFQGNSAPDKSGLPSDRFSAERTGGSVSTLTIQRTQQEDSAVYLCASRLSTGQAYEQYFGPGTRLTVT.

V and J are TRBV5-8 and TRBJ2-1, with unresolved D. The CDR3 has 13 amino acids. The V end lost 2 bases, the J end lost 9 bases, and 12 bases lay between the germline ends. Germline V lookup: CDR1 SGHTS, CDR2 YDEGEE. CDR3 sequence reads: CASSFQRDAEQFF. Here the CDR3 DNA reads TGTGCCAGCAGCTTTCAACGTGACGCTGAGCAGTTCTTC. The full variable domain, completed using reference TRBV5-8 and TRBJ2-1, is EAGVTQSPTHLIKTRGQQATLRCSPISGHTSVYWYQQALGLGLQFLLWYDEGEERNRGNFPPRFSGRQFPNYSSELNVNALELEDSALYLCASSFQRDAEQFFGPGTRLTVL.

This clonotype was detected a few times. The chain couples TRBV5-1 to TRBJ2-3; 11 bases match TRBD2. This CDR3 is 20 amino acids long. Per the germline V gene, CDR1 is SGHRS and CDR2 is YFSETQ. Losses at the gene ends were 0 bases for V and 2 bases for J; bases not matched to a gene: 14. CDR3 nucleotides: TGCGCCAGCAGCTTGGAACCTAGCGGGAGGTCCACCCTTTACACAGATACGCAGTATTTT. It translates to CASSLEPSGRSTLYTDTQYF.

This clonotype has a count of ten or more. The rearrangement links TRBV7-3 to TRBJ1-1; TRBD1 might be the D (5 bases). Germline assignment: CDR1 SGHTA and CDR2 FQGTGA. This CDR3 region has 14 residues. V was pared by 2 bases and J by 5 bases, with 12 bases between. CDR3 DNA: TGTGCCAGCAGCTTATACAGGCGTGGGACTGAAGCTTTCTTT. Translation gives CASSLYRRGTEAFF.

CDR3 in amino acids: CASSLTILDYGYTF. The CDR3 DNA sequence: TGTGCCAGTAGTCTTACCATCCTAGACTATGGCTACACCTTC. The chain is built from TRBV19 and TRBJ1-2; D is undetermined. Germline loops: CDR1 LNHDA, CDR2 SQIVND (reference sequence). The V gene lost 5 bases and the J gene lost 3 bases, with 13 bases spanning the gap. The CDR3 spans 14 residues.

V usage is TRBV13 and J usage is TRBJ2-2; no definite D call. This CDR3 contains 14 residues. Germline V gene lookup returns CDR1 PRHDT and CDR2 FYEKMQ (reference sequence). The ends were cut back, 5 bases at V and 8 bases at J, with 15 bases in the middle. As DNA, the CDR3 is TGTGCCAGCAGCCCCTTGCCACGAAAGGGGGAGCTGTTTTTT. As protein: CASSPLPRKGELFF.

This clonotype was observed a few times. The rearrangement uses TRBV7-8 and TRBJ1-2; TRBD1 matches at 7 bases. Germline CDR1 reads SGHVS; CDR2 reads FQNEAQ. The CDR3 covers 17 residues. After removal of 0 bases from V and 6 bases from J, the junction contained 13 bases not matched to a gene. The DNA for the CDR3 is TGTGCCAGCAGCTTAGCCGGGGTGGGGCAGGGGGTGGATGGCTACACCTTC. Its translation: CASSLAGVGQGVDGYTF.

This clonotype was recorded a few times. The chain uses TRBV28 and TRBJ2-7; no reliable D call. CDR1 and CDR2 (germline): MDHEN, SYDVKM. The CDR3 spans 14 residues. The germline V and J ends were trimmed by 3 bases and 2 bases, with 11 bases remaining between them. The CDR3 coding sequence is TGTGCCAGCAGTTTGTTTGCGATTACCTACGAGCAGTACTTC. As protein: CASSLFAITYEQYF.